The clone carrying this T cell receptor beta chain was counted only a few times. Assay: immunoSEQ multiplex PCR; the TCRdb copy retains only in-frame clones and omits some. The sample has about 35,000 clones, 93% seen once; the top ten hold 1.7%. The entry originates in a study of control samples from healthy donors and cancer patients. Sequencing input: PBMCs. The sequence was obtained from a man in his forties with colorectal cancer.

CDR3 amino acids: CASSAQKGGGAGELFF. CDR3 DNA sequence: TGTGCCAGCAGCGCCCAGAAAGGGGGCGGGGCCGGGGAGCTGTTTTTT. The J gene is TRBJ2-2, the V gene TRBV7-9, with a weak D call TRBD1 (7 bases). This CDR3 contains 16 residues. Germline CDR1 and CDR2: SEHNR and FQNEAQ (reference sequence). V was pared by 5 bases and J by 6 bases, with 19 bases between.